This T cell receptor (beta chain) was sequenced during a study of identical twins. There are 16 residues in the CDR3. V gave up 7 bases and J gave up 0 bases; unmatched junction bases: 7. Germline CDR1 is SNHLY and CDR2 is FYNNEI. Overall study results and limits: Some out-of-frame alpha sequences were shared by twins, and these showed excess low generation probability. Beta out-of-frame twin sharing showed a weaker excess.

A note on this clonotype: Its antigen is not known.

TCRdb used MiXCR to reprocess the 5' RACE reads, holding one entry per CDR3 protein. This sample has just under 550,000 distinct CDR3 sequences; 13% to 15% occur once, and the top ten carry 0.35% to 0.45%. These data were likewise used in another study, on yellow fever vaccine responses in identical twins. That paper notes: Reports say the vaccine T cell response in twins looked partly convergent and partly personalized.

This TCR came from a woman between 18 and 29 years old in good health. The sample was CD4+ T cells sorted from blood. The rearrangement joins TRBV2 to TRBJ2-3, with TRBD2 matching over 10 bases. CDR3 amino acids: CASKPSGSGSTDTQYF. CDR3 DNA sequence: TGTGCCAGCAAACCTAGCGGGAGCGGGAGCACAGATACGCAGTATTTT.